The rows below give T cell receptor beta chains drawn from one sample of a study of radiation and T cells in renal cell carcinoma. Method: immunoSEQ multiplex PCR; TCRdb's copy keeps in-frame clones and lacks some. This sample yields about 23,000 clones, of which less than 55% are seen a single time; less than 25% belongs to the top ten. Sequences were derived from tumor tissue, sampled from a patient whose treatment was nephrectomy without radiotherapy. These receptors came from a human donor with renal cell carcinoma. The conserved cysteine and the conserved F or W are not part of the CDR3 here.

TRBV18	TRBJ1-2	ASSSGTGSYGYT
TRBV5-1	TRBJ1-2	ASAPRGAYYGYT
TRBV6-6	TRBJ1-5	ASSPPGQISNQPQH
TRBV19	TRBJ1-6	ASSSGQYNSPLH
TRBV6-5	TRBJ2-6	ASSYSGEGANVLT
TRBV5-1	TRBJ1-1	ASSLTTGGPNTEAF
TRBV27	TRBJ2-1	ASSSYYNEQF
TRBV5-1	TRBJ1-4	ASTKSGRTNEKLF
TRBV5-4	TRBJ1-2	ASSLEWETVDYGYT
TRBV7-2	TRBJ1-4	ASSWDSAANEKLF
TRBV5-8	TRBJ2-7	ASSLFSRRGAYEQY
TRBV30	TRBJ1-1	AWSSTRGVYTEAF
TRBV6-6	TRBJ1-5	ASSYPNEGGQPQH
TRBV19	TRBJ2-1	ASSTQNPGGEQF
TRBV30	TRBJ2-7	AWGGNYEQY
TRBV11-1	TRBJ1-1	ASSPTGATGGEAF
TRBV7-2	TRBJ2-4	ASSFQGQRIQY
TRBV25-1	TRBJ1-2	ASSDDRGANYGYT
TRBV5-8	TRBJ2-7	ASSSDRGYEQY
TRBV13	TRBJ1-2	ASSHVGGRGSNYGYT
TRBV11-2	TRBJ1-4	ASSLDEGSGEKLF
TRBV5-1	TRBJ1-1	ASSFGEGITEAF
TRBV4-1	TRBJ2-5	ASSQIQREETQY
TRBV25-1	TRBJ1-6	ASAFSNSPLH
TRBV5-6	TRBJ1-4	ASSSGREKLF
TRBV19	TRBJ1-5	ASSIGVTSNQPQH
TRBV5-4	TRBJ2-1	ASSLGLAGLLEQF
TRBV14	TRBJ1-6	ASSQRTTRPWGYNSPLH
TRBV18	TRBJ2-2	ASSPTIGGASGELF
TRBV6-5	TRBJ2-5	ASRGHFETQY
TRBV14	TRBJ1-2	ASSQDPGGLDYGYT
TRBV7-9	TRBJ1-1	ASSLGRAATNTEAF
TRBV11-2	TRBJ1-1	ASSMRDRENTEAF
TRBV2	TRBJ1-5	ASNGGYNQPQH
TRBV5-1	TRBJ2-1	ASSLVAGGSHEQF
TRBV10-3	TRBJ1-5	ASGQGRANQPQH
TRBV11-2	TRBJ1-5	ASSLAGKGQPQH
TRBV6-5	TRBJ1-1	ASSSKGDGAF
TRBV30	TRBJ2-1	AWSGEVRYEQF
TRBV4-3	TRBJ1-1	ASSQTGNTEAF
TRBV6-1	TRBJ2-3	ASRTSGGGADTQY
TRBV6-5	TRBJ2-2	ASSPRTSVTGELF
TRBV7-8	TRBJ2-5	ASSFPSAGGGQETQY
TRBV6-5	TRBJ2-5	ASSYGTRQGLETQY
TRBV30	TRBJ1-5	ASQDSHSNQPQH